A single sample gave rise to the 17 T cell receptor beta chains below, sequenced in a study of T-cell reconstitution after alpha-beta-depleted transplantation in children. The authors prepared the TCRbeta library with unique molecular identifiers. TCRdb recomputed calls from the PCR reads with MiXCR, one row per CDR3 protein. The sample lists nearly 550,000 distinct CDR3 sequences, about a sixth occurring once. The specimen comprised PBMCs from the stem cell graft donor, sampled from the stem cell graft. These receptors came from a human donor who donated a stem cell graft to a child with acute lymphoblastic leukemia.

In this sample, this clonotype turned up a few times. The chain joins TRBV29-1 to TRBJ2-7; 8 bases align to TRBD2. This CDR3 contains 12 residues. The germline V gene has CDR1 SQVTM and CDR2 ANQGSEA. V shed 4 bases, J shed 7 bases, and the junction held 6 bases outside the gene matches. CDR3 DNA: TGCAGCGTTGCCATCGGGAGGGCGGAGCAGTACTTC. Its protein is CSVAIGRAEQYF.

In this sample, this clonotype turned up many times. This chain links TRBV27 with TRBJ1-5, with D perhaps TRBD1 (5 bases). V dropped 5 bases and J dropped 2 bases, with 7 bases sitting between them. CDR3 length: 13 residues. Per germline, CDR1 MNHEY and CDR2 SMNVEV (reference sequence). Here the CDR3 reads CASSRGGNQPQHF. Written as DNA, the CDR3 is TGTGCCAGCAGTCGGGGCGGCAATCAGCCCCAGCATTTT.

This clonotype was seen more than once but under ten times. This chain uses TRBV20-1 with TRBJ2-7, with D tentatively TRBD1 (6 bases). Germline CDR1 and CDR2: DFQATT and SNEGSKA (reference sequence). The V end lost 7 bases, the J end lost 3 bases, and 13 bases lay between the germline ends. CDR3 length: 12 residues. The CDR3 bases are TGCAGTGTCACGGGACACAGCTACGAGCAGTACTTC. Translation gives CSVTGHSYEQYF.

This clonotype was detected only a few times. The chain uses TRBV24-1 and TRBJ1-2; 8 bases are a match to TRBD1. J was trimmed by 5 bases and V by 3 bases; bases with no gene match: 10. The CDR3 loop spans 16 amino acids. Looked up from germline, CDR1 is KGHDR and CDR2 is SFDVKD. The CDR3 here is CATSDPGQESGYGYTF. Written as DNA, the CDR3 is TGTGCCACCAGTGATCCGGGACAGGAAAGTGGGTATGGCTACACCTTC.

This clonotype occurred a few times. J is TRBJ2-1 and V is TRBV24-1; D gene ambiguous. Germline loops: CDR1 KGHDR, CDR2 SFDVKD. Trimming cost V 6 bases and J 3 bases, with 2 bases left between them. The CDR3 runs 11 residues. The CDR3 is CATSNYNEQFF. CDR3 nucleotides: TGTGCCACCAGTAACTACAATGAGCAGTTCTTC.

The chain is built from TRBV4-1 and TRBJ2-7; 8 bases match TRBD1. V was clipped by 0 bases and J by 2 bases; unmatched bases: 18. Germline V CDR1 and CDR2: MGHRA, YSYEKL. The CDR3 length is 20 residues. CDR3 protein: CASSQDPRQGIFPATYEQYF. As DNA, the CDR3 is TGCGCCAGCAGCCAAGATCCCCGACAGGGGATATTTCCCGCGACCTACGAGCAGTACTTC.

J is TRBJ2-5 and V is TRBV5-6; no definite D call. The V end lost 6 bases, the J end lost 4 bases, and 16 bases lay between the germline ends. This CDR3 is 14 amino acids long. Germline values: CDR1 SGHDT, CDR2 YYEEEE. CDR3 sequence (DNA): TGTGCCAGCAACCATTGGACGAGGCCAGAGACCCAGTACTTC. It translates to CASNHWTRPETQYF.

This clonotype was recorded a few times. The chain uses TRBV7-6 and TRBJ2-1; no firm D call. Trimming removed 1 base at V and 10 bases at J, with 14 bases between. CDR3 size: 14 residues. Germline values: CDR1 SGHVS, CDR2 FNYEAQ. This chain's CDR3 is CASSLDEIRREQFF. CDR3 DNA sequence: TGTGCCAGCAGCTTAGATGAGATTAGGCGGGAGCAGTTCTTC.

The chain recombines TRBV9 with TRBJ2-3; no firm D call. The CDR3 is made up of 15 amino acids. Germline CDR1 reads SGDLS; CDR2 reads YYNGEE. The V gene lost 1 base and the J gene lost 2 bases, with 11 bases spanning the gap. The CDR3 region is CASSVQDTDTDTQYF. The CDR3 DNA follows: TGTGCCAGCAGCGTACAGGATACAGACACAGATACGCAGTATTTT.

V gene TRBV29-1 combines with J gene TRBJ2-7, with 8 bases matching TRBD1. Germline V gene sequence: CDR1 SQVTM, CDR2 ANQGSEA. V was clipped by 5 bases and J by 5 bases; unmatched bases: 17. This CDR3 has 16 amino acids. The CDR3 nucleotides are TGCAGCGTTTCCGGATCCAGACAGGGGTCCAACAACGAGCAGTACTTC. Protein sequence: CSVSGSRQGSNNEQYF.

The V call is TRBV25-1, the J call TRBJ2-3; D gene uncertain. V dropped 4 bases and J dropped 0 bases, with 14 bases sitting between them. The CDR3 sequence is 16 residues long. Germline V gene data show CDR1 as MGHDK and CDR2 as SYGVNS. This chain's CDR3 is CASSAFVSGSTDTQYF. The CDR3 region has the DNA TGTGCCAGCAGTGCGTTTGTCTCGGGTAGCACAGATACGCAGTATTTT.

This clonotype was seen a few times. V is TRBV27 and J is TRBJ2-7; D is unresolved. Germline lookup yields CDR1 MNHEY and CDR2 SMNVEV (reference sequence). CDR3 size: 15 residues. With 3 bases removed from V and 0 bases from J, the gap between germline ends came to 12 bases. The CDR3 reads CASSFRPGYSYEQYF. CDR3 sequence (DNA): TGTGCCAGCAGTTTTCGACCCGGGTACTCCTACGAGCAGTACTTC.

This clonotype was seen more than once but under ten times. The chain combines TRBV7-6 with TRBJ1-5; 8 bases agree with TRBD1. J lost 5 bases, V lost 3 bases, and 6 bases had no gene match. Looked up from germline, CDR1 is SGHVS and CDR2 is FNYEAQ. The CDR3 runs 15 residues. The CDR3 DNA sequence: TGTGCCAGCAGCTTGACAGGGGCGAAAGATCAGCCCCAGCATTTT. Translation: CASSLTGAKDQPQHF.

The chain joins TRBV20-1 to TRBJ2-5; 7 positions match TRBD2. V trimming: 5 bases; J trimming: 0 bases; junction bases outside the gene matches: 15. This CDR3 has 17 amino acids. Germline-derived CDR1 and CDR2 are DFQATT and SNEGSKA (reference sequence). The CDR3 DNA follows: TGCAGTGCTGCTCAGGCGGGAGAGGGCGGATACCAAGAGACCCAGTACTTC. Residues: CSAAQAGEGGYQETQYF.

This clonotype was observed a handful of times. The chain uses TRBV20-1 and TRBJ1-1; D is possibly TRBD1 (6 bases). Germline assignment: CDR1 DFQATT and CDR2 SNEGSKA (reference sequence). The CDR3 totals 15 residues. V lost 3 bases and J 1 base, leaving 15 bases between the germline ends. The CDR3 DNA follows: TGCAGTGCTAGTTCGGGGGGCGCGAGGAACACTGAAGCTTTCTTT. Its protein product is CSASSGGARNTEAFF.

This clonotype came up a few times. The chain joins TRBV9 to TRBJ2-1; 15 bases fit TRBD2. CDR1 and CDR2 (germline): SGDLS, YYNGEE. The CDR3 sequence is 17 residues long. The junction had 11 bases not matched to a gene; V was cut back by 5 bases and J by 8 bases. For the CDR3, the DNA is TGTGCCAGCAGGGGGACTAGCGGGAGGCCTAAGCCGGATGAGCAGTTCTTC. Translation: CASRGTSGRPKPDEQFF.

The chain carries TRBV20-1 and TRBJ2-1, with TRBD2 identical over 7 bases. V lost 3 bases and J lost 0; bases outside the gene matches: 5. Germline CDR1 and CDR2: DFQATT and SNEGSKA (reference sequence). The CDR3 runs 15 residues. The CDR3 DNA reads TGCAGTGCTAGTCTCGGGAGGTCCTCCTACAATGAGCAGTTCTTC. Its protein product is CSASLGRSSYNEQFF.